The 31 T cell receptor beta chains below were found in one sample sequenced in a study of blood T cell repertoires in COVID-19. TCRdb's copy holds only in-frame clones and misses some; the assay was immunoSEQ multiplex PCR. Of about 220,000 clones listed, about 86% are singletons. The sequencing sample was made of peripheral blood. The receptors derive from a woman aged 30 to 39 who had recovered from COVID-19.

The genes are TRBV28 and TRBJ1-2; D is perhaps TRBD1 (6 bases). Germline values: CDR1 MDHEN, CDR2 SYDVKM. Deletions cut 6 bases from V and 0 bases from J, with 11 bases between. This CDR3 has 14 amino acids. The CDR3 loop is CASSDQGPNYGYTF. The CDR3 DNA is TGTGCCAGCAGCGACCAGGGGCCTAACTATGGCTACACCTTC.

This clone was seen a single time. The CDR3 DNA reads TGCGCCAGCAGCCCCCTCCTAGGGACAGGGGGCAGTGGCTACACCTTC. Amino acid sequence: CASSPLLGTGGSGYTF. V and J are TRBV5-1 and TRBJ1-2; 12 bases map to TRBD1. Losses at the gene ends were 4 bases for V and 7 bases for J; bases not matched to a gene: 11. CDR3 length: 16 amino acids. Per germline, CDR1 SGHRS and CDR2 YFSETQ. The full variable domain, with the rest looked up from reference TRBV5-1 and TRBJ1-2, is KAGVTQTPRYLIKTRGQQVTLSCSPISGHRSVSWYQQTPGQGLQFLFEYFSETQRNKGNFPGRFSGRQFSNSRSEMNVSTLELGDSALYLCASSPLLGTGGSGYTFGSGTRLTVV.

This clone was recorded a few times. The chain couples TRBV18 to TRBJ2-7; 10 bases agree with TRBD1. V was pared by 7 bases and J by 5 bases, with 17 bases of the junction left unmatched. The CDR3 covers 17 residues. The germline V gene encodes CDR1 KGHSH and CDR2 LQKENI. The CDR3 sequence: CASFAQQGQGIRDEQYF. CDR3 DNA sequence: TGTGCCAGCTTTGCACAACAGGGACAGGGGATTCGAGACGAGCAGTACTTC. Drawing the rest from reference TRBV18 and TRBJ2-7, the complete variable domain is NAGVMQNPRHLVRRRGQEARLRCSPMKGHSHVYWYRQLPEEGLKFMVYLQKENIIDESGMPKERFSAEFPKEGPSILRIQQVVRGDSAAYFCASFAQQGQGIRDEQYFGPGTRLTVT.

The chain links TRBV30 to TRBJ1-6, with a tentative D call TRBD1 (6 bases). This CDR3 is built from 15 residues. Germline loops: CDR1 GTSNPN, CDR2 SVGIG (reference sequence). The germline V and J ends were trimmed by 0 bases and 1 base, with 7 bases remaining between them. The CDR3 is CAWSVQGSYNSPLHF. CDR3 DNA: TGTGCCTGGAGTGTCCAGGGGTCCTATAATTCACCCCTCCACTTT.

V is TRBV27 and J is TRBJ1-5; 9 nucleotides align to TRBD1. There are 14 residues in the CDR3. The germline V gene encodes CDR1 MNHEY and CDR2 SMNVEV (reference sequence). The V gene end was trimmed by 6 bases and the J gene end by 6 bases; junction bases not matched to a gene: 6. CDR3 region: CASRGGQGGQPQHF. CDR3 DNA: TGTGCCAGCAGGGGGGGACAGGGAGGTCAGCCCCAGCATTTT.

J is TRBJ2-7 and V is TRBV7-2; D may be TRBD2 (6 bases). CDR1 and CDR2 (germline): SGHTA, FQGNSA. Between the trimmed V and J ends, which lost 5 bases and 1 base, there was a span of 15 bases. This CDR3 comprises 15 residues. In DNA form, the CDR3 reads TGTGCCAGCAGCCCCACTAGCTACAGTTCCTACGAGCAGTACTTC. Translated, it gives CASSPTSYSSYEQYF.

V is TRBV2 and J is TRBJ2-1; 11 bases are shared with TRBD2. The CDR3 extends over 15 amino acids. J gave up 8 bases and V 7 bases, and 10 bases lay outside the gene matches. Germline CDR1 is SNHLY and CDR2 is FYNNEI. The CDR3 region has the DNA TGTGCCAGCATTACCGGGACTAGCGGCTCCCATGAGCAGTTCTTC. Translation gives CASITGTSGSHEQFF.

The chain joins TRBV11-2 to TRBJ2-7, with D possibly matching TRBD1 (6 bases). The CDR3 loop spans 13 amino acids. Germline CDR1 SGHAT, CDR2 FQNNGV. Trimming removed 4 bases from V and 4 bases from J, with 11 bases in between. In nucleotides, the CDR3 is TGTGCCAGCAGCTACGGGACACAGTACGAGCAGTACTTC. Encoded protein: CASSYGTQYEQYF.

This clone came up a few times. In DNA, the CDR3 is TGTGCCACCAGCAGAGATCGAGCCGAGCAGTACTTC. The encoded protein is CATSRDRAEQYF. The gene calls are TRBV15 and TRBJ2-7; D gene ambiguous. The V and J ends lost 0 bases and 6 bases respectively, with 6 bases between them. Germline values: CDR1 LNHNV, CDR2 YYDKDF (reference sequence). This CDR3 contains 12 residues.

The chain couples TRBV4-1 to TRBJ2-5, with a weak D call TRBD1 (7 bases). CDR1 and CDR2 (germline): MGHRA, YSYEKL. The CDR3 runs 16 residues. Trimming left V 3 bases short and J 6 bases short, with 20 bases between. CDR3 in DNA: TGCGCCAGCAGCCATAGAGCGGGCAGGGGGAGGCAGACCCAGTACTTC. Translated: CASSHRAGRGRQTQYF.

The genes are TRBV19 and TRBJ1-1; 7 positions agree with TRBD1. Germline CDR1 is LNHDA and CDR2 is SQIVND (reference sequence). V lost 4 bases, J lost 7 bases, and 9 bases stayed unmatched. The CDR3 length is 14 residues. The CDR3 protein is CASSTQGVAGEAFF. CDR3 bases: TGTGCCAGTAGTACTCAGGGGGTCGCTGGTGAAGCTTTCTTT.

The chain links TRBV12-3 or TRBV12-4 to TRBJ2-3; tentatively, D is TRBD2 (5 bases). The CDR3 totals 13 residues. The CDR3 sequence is CVTATGFRDTQYF. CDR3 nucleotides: TGTGTCACGGCCACGGGGTTCCGGGATACGCAGTATTTT.

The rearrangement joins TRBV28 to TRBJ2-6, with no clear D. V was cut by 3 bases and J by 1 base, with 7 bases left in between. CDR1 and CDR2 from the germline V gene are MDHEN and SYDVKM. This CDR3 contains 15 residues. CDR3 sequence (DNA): TGTGCCAGCAGTTTGCTACCTTCTGGGGCCAACGTCCTGACTTTC. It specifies CASSLLPSGANVLTF.

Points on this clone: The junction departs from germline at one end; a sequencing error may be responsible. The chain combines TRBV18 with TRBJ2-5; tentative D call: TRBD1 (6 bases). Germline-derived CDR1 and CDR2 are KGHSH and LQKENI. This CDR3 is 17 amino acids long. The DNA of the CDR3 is TGTGCCAGCTCCCCACCCGCCCCCCAGGGGCGGTTTGAGACCCAGTACTTC. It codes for CASSPPAPQGRFETQYF.

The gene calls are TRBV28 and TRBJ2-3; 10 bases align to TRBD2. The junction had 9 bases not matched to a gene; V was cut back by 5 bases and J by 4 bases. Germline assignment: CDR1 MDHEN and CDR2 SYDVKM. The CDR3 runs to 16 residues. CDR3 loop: CASSPIAGGAADTQYF. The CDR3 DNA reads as TGTGCCAGCAGTCCTATAGCGGGAGGAGCTGCAGATACGCAGTATTTT.

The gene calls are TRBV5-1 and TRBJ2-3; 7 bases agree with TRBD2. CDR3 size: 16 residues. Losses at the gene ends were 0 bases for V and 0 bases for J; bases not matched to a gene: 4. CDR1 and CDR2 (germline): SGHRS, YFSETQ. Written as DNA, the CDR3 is TGCGCCAGCAGCTTGGGACTAGCTGCTAGCACAGATACGCAGTATTTT. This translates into CASSLGLAASTDTQYF.

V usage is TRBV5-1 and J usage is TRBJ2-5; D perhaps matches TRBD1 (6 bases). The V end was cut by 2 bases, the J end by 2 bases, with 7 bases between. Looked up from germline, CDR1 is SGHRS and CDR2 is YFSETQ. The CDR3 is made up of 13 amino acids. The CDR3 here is CASSFQGQETQYF. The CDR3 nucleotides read TGCGCCAGCAGCTTTCAGGGGCAAGAGACCCAGTACTTC.

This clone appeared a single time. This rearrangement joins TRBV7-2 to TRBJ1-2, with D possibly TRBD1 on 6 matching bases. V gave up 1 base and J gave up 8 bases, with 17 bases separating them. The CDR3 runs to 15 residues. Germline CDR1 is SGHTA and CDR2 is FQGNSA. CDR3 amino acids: CASSLDRDPTWGYTF. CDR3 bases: TGTGCCAGCAGCTTAGACAGGGATCCTACTTGGGGCTACACCTTC.

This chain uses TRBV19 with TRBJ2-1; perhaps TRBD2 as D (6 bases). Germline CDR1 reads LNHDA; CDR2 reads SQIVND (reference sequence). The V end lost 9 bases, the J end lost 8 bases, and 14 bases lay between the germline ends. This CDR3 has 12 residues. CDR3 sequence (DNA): TGTGCCAGCCATGCTAGCGTCCATGAGCAGTTCTTC. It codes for CASHASVHEQFF.

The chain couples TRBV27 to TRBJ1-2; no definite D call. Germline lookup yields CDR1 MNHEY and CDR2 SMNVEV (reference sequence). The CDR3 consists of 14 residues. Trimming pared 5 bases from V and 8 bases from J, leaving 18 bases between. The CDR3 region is CASSLGSAGEGYTF. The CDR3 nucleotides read TGTGCCAGCAGTCTGGGGTCCGCGGGTGAGGGCTACACCTTC.

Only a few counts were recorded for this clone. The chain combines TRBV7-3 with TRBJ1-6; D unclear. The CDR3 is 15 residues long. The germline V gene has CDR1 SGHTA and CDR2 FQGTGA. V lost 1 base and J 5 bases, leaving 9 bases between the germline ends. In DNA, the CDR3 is TGTGCCAGCAGCTTAAGACCTGCGGATAATTCACCCCTCCACTTT. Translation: CASSLRPADNSPLHF. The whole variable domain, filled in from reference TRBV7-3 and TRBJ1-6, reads GAGVSQTPSNKVTEKGKYVELRCDPISGHTALYWYRQSLGQGPEFLIYFQGTGAADDSGLPNDRFFAVRPEGSVSTLKIQRTERGDSAVYLCASSLRPADNSPLHFGNGTRLTVT.

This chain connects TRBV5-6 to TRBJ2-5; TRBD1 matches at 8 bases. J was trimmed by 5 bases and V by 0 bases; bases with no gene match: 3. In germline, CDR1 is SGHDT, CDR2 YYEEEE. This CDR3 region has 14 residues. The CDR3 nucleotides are TGTGCCAGCAGCTTGGCCCGGACAGGGGAGACCCAGTACTTC. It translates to CASSLARTGETQYF.

This CDR3 reads CASSSNPVTSGSGNTGELFF. CDR3 bases: TGTGCCAGCAGCTCCAACCCGGTGACTAGCGGGAGTGGCAACACCGGGGAGCTGTTTTTT. J is TRBJ2-2 and V is TRBV7-6; TRBD2 matches 12 bases. The junction had 14 bases not matched to a gene; V was cut back by 4 bases and J by 2 bases. The CDR3 extends over 20 amino acids. Germline V gene data show CDR1 as SGHVS and CDR2 as FNYEAQ.

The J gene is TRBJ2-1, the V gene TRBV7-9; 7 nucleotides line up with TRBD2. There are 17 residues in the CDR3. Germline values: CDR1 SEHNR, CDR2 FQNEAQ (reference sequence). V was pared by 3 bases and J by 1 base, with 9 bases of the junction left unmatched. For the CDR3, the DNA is TGTGCCAGCAGCTTCGAGGGAGGGCCTGGATCCTACAATGAGCAGTTCTTC. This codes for CASSFEGGPGSYNEQFF.

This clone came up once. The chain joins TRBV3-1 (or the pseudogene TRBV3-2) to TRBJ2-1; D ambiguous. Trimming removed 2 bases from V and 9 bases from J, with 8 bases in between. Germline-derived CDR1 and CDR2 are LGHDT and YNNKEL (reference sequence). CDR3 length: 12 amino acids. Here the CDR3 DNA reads TGTGCCAGCAGCCAACTAGGCACTGAGCAGTTCTTC. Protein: CASSQLGTEQFF.

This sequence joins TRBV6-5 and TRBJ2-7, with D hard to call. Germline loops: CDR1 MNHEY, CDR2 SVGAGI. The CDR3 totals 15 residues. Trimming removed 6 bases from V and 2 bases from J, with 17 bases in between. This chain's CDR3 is CASRIEPYHAYEQYF. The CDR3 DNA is TGTGCCAGCAGGATCGAACCCTATCACGCCTACGAGCAGTACTTC.

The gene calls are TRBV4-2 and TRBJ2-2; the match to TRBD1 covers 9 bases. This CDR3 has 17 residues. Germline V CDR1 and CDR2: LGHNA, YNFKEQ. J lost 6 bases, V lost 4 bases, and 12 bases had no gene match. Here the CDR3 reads CASSPLPGQGPSGELFF. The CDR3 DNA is TGTGCCAGCAGCCCACTTCCAGGACAGGGGCCGTCCGGGGAGCTGTTTTTT.

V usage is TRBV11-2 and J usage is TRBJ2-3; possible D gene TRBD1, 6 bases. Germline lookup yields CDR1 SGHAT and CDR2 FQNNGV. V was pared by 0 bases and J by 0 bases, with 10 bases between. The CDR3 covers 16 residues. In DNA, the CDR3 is TGTGCCAGCAGCTTAGAGTGGGACACTAGCACAGATACGCAGTATTTT. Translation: CASSLEWDTSTDTQYF.

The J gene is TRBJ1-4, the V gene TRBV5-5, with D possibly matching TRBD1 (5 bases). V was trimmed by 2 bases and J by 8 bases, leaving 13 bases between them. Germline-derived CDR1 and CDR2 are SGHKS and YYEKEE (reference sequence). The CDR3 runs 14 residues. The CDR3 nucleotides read TGTGCCAGCAGCTTTTTCGGGGGTGACGAAAAACTGTTTTTT. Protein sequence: CASSFFGGDEKLFF.

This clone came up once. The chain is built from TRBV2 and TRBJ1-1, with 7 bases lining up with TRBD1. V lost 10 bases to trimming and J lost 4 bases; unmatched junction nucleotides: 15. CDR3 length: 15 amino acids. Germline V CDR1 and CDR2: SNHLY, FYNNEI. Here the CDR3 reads CATNEQGWGTTEAFF. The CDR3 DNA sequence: TGTGCCACTAACGAACAGGGGTGGGGTACCACTGAAGCTTTCTTT.

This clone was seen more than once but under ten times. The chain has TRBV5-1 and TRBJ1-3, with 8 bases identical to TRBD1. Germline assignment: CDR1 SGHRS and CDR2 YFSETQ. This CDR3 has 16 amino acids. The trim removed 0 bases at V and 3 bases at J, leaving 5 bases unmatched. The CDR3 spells CASSLGDRFDGNTIYF. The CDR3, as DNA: TGCGCCAGCAGCTTGGGGGACAGGTTTGATGGAAACACCATATATTTT.